This TCR beta chain derives from a study of CD8+ T cells in alopecia areata. CDR1 and CDR2 from the germline V gene are SQVTM and ANQGSEA. The CDR3 contains 11 residues. V gave up 4 bases and J gave up 16 bases; unmatched junction bases: 9. Following extraction, RNA underwent reverse transcription to cDNA, which served as the sequencing template. Using immunoSEQ multiplex PCR, the repertoire was profiled, and TCRdb retains in-frame clones only, with some absent. The sample has 150,000 to 200,000 clones, approximately 60% seen once; the top ten hold over 12%. Treatment noted: oral pan-JAK inhibitor, 5-10 mg twice daily.

The chain carries TRBV29-1 and TRBJ2-1, with 8 positions matching TRBD1. This sequence originates from a human donor with alopecia areata. Sequencing used CD4+ T cells sorted from blood, obtained at week 24, from a patient treated with tofacitinib. The chain's CDR3 is CSVANGQGTFF. The CDR3 coding sequence is TGCAGCGTTGCTAATGGACAGGGAACCTTCTTC.